The rows below give T cell receptor beta chains drawn from one sample of a study of tumor-infiltrating lymphocytes in primary liver carcinoma. One entry per CDR3 protein, called by TCRdb with MiXCR from the multiplex PCR reads. The table records 100,000 to 150,000 distinct CDR3 sequences, around two thirds of them present only once. Input material: liver tumor tissue from sampling region 1. These receptor sequences come from a woman aged 55-75 years with primary liver carcinoma and hepatitis B virus infection. The CDR3 runs from the conserved cysteine through the conserved F or W. D genes are given only for firm matches. Clone size is shown for a subset of rows, as once, few, many or a class of expanded clone.

CDR3 DNA,CDR3 protein,J gene,V gene,clone size,D gene
TGCAGCGTCACAGGGACTGTTCGCGAGACCCAGTACTTC,CSVTGTVRETQYF,TRBJ2-5,TRBV29-1,-,-
TGTGCCAGCAGCTTCAATTGGGGAACCTCCTGCGAGCAGTACTTT,CASSFNWGTSCEQYF,TRBJ2-7,TRBV11-2,-,-
TGTGCCAGCGAGACAGGGAGCTACGATGAACAGTTCTTC,CASETGSYDEQFF,TRBJ2-1,TRBV11-2,-,TRBD1
TGTGCCAGCAGCTTAGCCCCCCTAGCGGGAGGACAAAACAATGAACAGCTCTTC,CASSLAPLAGGQNNEQLF,TRBJ2-1,TRBV11-2,-,TRBD2
TGCAGCGCCAGGGTGTTGAACACTGAAGCTTTCTTT,CSARVLNTEAFF,TRBJ1-1,TRBV29-1,many,-
TGTGCCATCACCAAGCTGTACGAGCAGTACTTC,CAITKLYEQYF,TRBJ2-7,TRBV6-1,many,-
TGTGCAAGCAACCCAGGACTCAGCGGGAGCTGGAATGAGCAGTTCTTC,CASNPGLSGSWNEQFF,TRBJ2-1,TRBV11-2,-,TRBD2
TGTGCCAGCAGTTTAGGAGGGACAGGGAACTACGAGCAGTACTTC,CASSLGGTGNYEQYF,TRBJ2-7,TRBV28,many,TRBD1
TGTGCCAGTAGTATTTTACCCTACGGACTAGCGGGACCCCCTGAGCAGTTCTTC,CASSILPYGLAGPPEQFF,TRBJ2-1,TRBV19,-,TRBD2
TGTGCCAGCGGCTTAGACAGGACTAACACTGAAGCTTTCTTT,CASGLDRTNTEAFF,TRBJ1-1,TRBV11-1,-,-
TGTGCCTGCAGCCCCACGACAGGGGGCGGCTATGGCTACACCTTC,CACSPTTGGGYGYTF,TRBJ1-2,TRBV11-2,-,TRBD1
TGTGCCAGCAGCCGGCAGGGAGGCATCGGGTACGGGCAGTACTTC,CASSRQGGIGYGQYF,TRBJ2-7,TRBV14,-,-
TGTGCCACCCAGCCACGGCTGGCCCCCTACAATGAGCAGTTCTTC,CATQPRLAPYNEQFF,TRBJ2-1,TRBV4-2,-,-
TGTGTCAGCAGTTCCCTTGGGACGGCGGACGGAAAACTGTTTTTT,CVSSSLGTADGKLFF,TRBJ1-4,TRBV28,-,-
TGTGCCTGGAGGCGGGAAAGGGAAACAGATACGCAGTATTTT,CAWRRERETDTQYF,TRBJ2-3,TRBV30,-,-
TGTGCCAGCAGTTCGACCCGGGCCGGGGGGCTGTTTTTT,CASSSTRAGGLFF,TRBJ2-2,TRBV12-3/TRBV12-4,-,-
TGTGCCTGGACCATGGGGCTAGCGACCGGGGAGCTCTTTTTT,CAWTMGLATGELFF,TRBJ2-2,TRBV30,-,-
TGTGCCACCAGTGATTCCCCCTCCTACAATGAGCAGTTCTTC,CATSDSPSYNEQFF,TRBJ2-1,TRBV24-1,-,-
TGTGCCAGCAGCTTAGTCCCCAACCTTGCGGCTAGCGGGAGTTTGAGTCCCTACAATGAGCAGTTCTTC,CASSLVPNLAASGSLSPYNEQFF,TRBJ2-1,TRBV11-2,-,TRBD2
TGTGCTAGTGGTTTGGCCCTTCCTAGCGCCCCCAACACCGGGGAGCTGTTTTTT,CASGLALPSAPNTGELFF,TRBJ2-2,TRBV12-5,-,-
TGTGCCAACAGTTACTTGACAGGGCAGGGCGTGCAGTACTTC,CANSYLTGQGVQYF,TRBJ2-7,TRBV6-6,-,TRBD1
TGTGCCAGCAGCCCGCCCCCCTACAATGAGCAACTCTTC,CASSPPPYNEQLF,TRBJ2-1,TRBV11-2,-,-
TGCAACTCTCGGGACTCAGGGGAGCAGCACTTC,CNSRDSGEQHF,TRBJ2-7,TRBV29-1,-,-
TGTGCCAGGAGCTTCCCAGGGACTAGCGGGACCACCGGGGAGCTCTTTTTT,CARSFPGTSGTTGELFF,TRBJ2-2,TRBV11-2,-,TRBD2
TGCGCCAGCAGCCGGACTAGCGGGAAGGGTTTGTCCTACGAGCAGTACTTC,CASSRTSGKGLSYEQYF,TRBJ2-7,TRBV4-1,once,TRBD2
TGTGCCAGCAGCTTAGGATCGGGATATGACACAGATATGCAGTACTTT,CASSLGSGYDTDMQYF,TRBJ2-3,TRBV11-2,-,-
TGCGCCAGCAGCTTGGTTGGCTCTGGAAACACCATATATTTT,CASSLVGSGNTIYF,TRBJ1-3,TRBV5-1,many,-
TGTGTCAGCAGTTTAGATCCGATCAGGGCGCGGCGCTATGGCTACACCTTC,CVSSLDPIRARRYGYTF,TRBJ1-2,TRBV11-2,-,-
TGTGCCACGTCGCCGGGGACAGGGGTTGGAGAGACCCAGTACTTC,CATSPGTGVGETQYF,TRBJ2-5,TRBV28,few,TRBD1
TGTGCCACCACGGGAGCGACGAGGGCCATCATGGAGACCCAGTACTTC,CATTGATRAIMETQYF,TRBJ2-5,TRBV28,-,-
TGTGCCAGCCCACAGGGGGATTATGGCTACACCTTC,CASPQGDYGYTF,TRBJ1-2,TRBV11-2,-,TRBD1
TGTGCCAGCTGTTTATCGACTAGCGGGAGGGTTGGGGCAGATACGCAGTATTTT,CASCLSTSGRVGADTQYF,TRBJ2-3,TRBV28,-,TRBD2
TGTGCCAACGGCTCACGCCCGGACAGAGGAGCGTACTCTGGAAACACCATATATTTT,CANGSRPDRGAYSGNTIYF,TRBJ1-3,TRBV11-2,-,-
TGTGCCAGCACCAGGGAACGGTACACTGAAGCTTTCTTT,CASTRERYTEAFF,TRBJ1-1,TRBV5-6,few,-
TGTGCCAGCAGCTCCCTAGCGGGATTTTCCTACAATGAGCAGTTCTTC,CASSSLAGFSYNEQFF,TRBJ2-1,TRBV7-3,-,TRBD2
TGTGCCAGCAGTCTCTCTGAGGCCAGGGGAGGTGGAGGGGCCAACGTCCAGACTTTC,CASSLSEARGGGGANVQTF,TRBJ2-6,TRBV12-3/TRBV12-4,-,-
TGTGCCAGCAGCTTAGCGAGGGTGGGCGGGACTGAAGCTTTCTTT,CASSLARVGGTEAFF,TRBJ1-1,TRBV11-2,many,-
TGTGCCGGCAGTTTAAGCCCTGGCCAGCAAGCTTCCTTT,CAGSLSPGQQASF,TRBJ1-1,TRBV28,-,-
TGTACCAGCAGCTTAGACCCCAGGAACTCCTACAATGAGCAGTTCTTC,CTSSLDPRNSYNEQFF,TRBJ2-1,TRBV11-3,once,-
TGTGCCAGCCCTAGGGGAGGGGAAGTTCGCGCTTTCTTT,CASPRGGEVRAFF,TRBJ1-1,TRBV11-3,-,-
TGTGCCAGCAGCGCTACTCAGTTGAACACTGAAGCTTTCTTT,CASSATQLNTEAFF,TRBJ1-1,TRBV9,-,-
TGTGCCAGCAGATGGGCCCAAGGTACAGATACGCAGTATTTT,CASRWAQGTDTQYF,TRBJ2-3,TRBV2,few,-
TGTGCCACCCACGAGACAGATACGCAGTATTTT,CATHETDTQYF,TRBJ2-3,TRBV10-3,many,-
TGCGCCAGCAGCCCTGACAGGGCAGGGCGCAGCGAGCAGTACTTC,CASSPDRAGRSEQYF,TRBJ2-7,TRBV4-1,many,TRBD1
TGTGCCAGCAGCCGGACAGTCCGAGAGACCCAGTACTTC,CASSRTVRETQYF,TRBJ2-5,TRBV12-3/TRBV12-4,few,-
TGCGCCAGCAGCTCCGGACAGGGGAACACCATATATTTT,CASSSGQGNTIYF,TRBJ1-3,TRBV5-1,few,TRBD1
TGTGCCAGCAGCTTGCCTTTGAGTAGCGGGGGCTTCCTAATAGCCAAAAACATTCAGTACTTC,CASSLPLSSGGFLIAKNIQYF,TRBJ2-4,TRBV5-4,-,TRBD2